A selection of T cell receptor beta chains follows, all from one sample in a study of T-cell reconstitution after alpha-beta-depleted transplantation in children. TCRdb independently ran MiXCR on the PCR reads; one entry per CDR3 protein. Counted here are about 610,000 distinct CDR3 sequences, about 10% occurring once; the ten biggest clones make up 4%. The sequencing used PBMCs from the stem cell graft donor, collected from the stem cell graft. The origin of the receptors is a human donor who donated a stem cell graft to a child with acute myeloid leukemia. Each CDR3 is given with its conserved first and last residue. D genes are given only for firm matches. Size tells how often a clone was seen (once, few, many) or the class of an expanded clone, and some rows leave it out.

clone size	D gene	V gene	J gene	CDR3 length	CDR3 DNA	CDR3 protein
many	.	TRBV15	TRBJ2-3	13	TGTGCCACCAGCAGGGACCCCCGGGACGCGCAGTATTTT	CATSRDPRDAQYF
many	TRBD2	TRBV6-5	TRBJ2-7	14	TGTGCCAGCAGCCCGACTAGCGCGAGTTACGAGCAGTACTTC	CASSPTSASYEQYF
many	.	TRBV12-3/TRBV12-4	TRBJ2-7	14	TGTGCCAGCAGTTTAAACGGGGCCACTAACGAGCAGTACTTC	CASSLNGATNEQYF
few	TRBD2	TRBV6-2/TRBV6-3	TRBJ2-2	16	TGTGCCACTTCCAGAAGAGCGGGAGGGAACACCGGGGAGCTGTTTTTT	CATSRRAGGNTGELFF
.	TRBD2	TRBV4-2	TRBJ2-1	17	TGTGCCAGCAGCCAAGTCCCTTTGGGACTAGTTAACAATGAGCAGTTCTTC	CASSQVPLGLVNNEQFF
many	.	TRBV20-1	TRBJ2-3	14	TGCAGTGCTAGAGTTAGAGTCACGGTGGATACGCAGTATTTT	CSARVRVTVDTQYF
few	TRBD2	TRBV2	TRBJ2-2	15	TGTGCCAGCAGAGTTACAGCGGGAGGCACCGGGGAGCTGTTTTTT	CASRVTAGGTGELFF
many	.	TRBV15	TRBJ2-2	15	TGTGCCACCAGCAGAGAGGCACAATACACCGGGGAGCTGTTTTTT	CATSREAQYTGELFF
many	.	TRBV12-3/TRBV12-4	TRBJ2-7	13	TGTGCCAGCAGTTTAGTGGGGGGCAACGAGCAGTACTTC	CASSLVGGNEQYF
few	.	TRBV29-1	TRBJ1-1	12	TGCAGCGCCGGGAGGGGATTTACTGAAGCTTTCTTT	CSAGRGFTEAFF
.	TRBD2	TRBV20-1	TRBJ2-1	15	TGCAGTGCTAGAGGACTAGCGGGAGTAGGCAATGAGCAGTTCTTC	CSARGLAGVGNEQFF
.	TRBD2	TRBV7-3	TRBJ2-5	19	TGTGCCAGCAGCTTAGGAGGAGGAGCGGGAAAGGAGTACCAAGAGACCCAGTACTTC	CASSLGGGAGKEYQETQYF
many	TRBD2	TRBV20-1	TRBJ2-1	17	TGCAGTGCTAGAGATTTAACGGGAGGGCCGAAGTACAATGAGCAGTTCTTC	CSARDLTGGPKYNEQFF
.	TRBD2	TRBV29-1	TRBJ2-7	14	TGCAGCGTTGCCAGCGGGACCTATTCCTACGAGCAGTACTTC	CSVASGTYSYEQYF
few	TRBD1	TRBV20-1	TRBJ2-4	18	TGCAGTGCTAGTCTAAGGGCAGGGGGAGACGGGGCCAAAAACATTCAGTACTTC	CSASLRAGGDGAKNIQYF
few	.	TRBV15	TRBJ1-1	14	TGTGCCACCAGCAGAGACTTAATGGTGGGTGAAGCTTTCTTT	CATSRDLMVGEAFF
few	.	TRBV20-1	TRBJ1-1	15	TGCAGTGCTAGAGGAGGGGCAGTATTTGGCACTGAAGCTTTCTTT	CSARGGAVFGTEAFF
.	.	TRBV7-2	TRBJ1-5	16	TGTGCCAGCAGCGTAGGGAACAGGTTAAGCAATCAGCCCCAGCATTTT	CASSVGNRLSNQPQHF
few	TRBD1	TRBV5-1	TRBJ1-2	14	TGCGCCAGCAGCGCCAGTACAGGGGTTAGAGGCTACACCTTC	CASSASTGVRGYTF
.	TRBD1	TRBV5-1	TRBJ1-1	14	TGCGCCAGCAGCTCACAGGGGATGGGCACTGAAGCTTTCTTT	CASSSQGMGTEAFF
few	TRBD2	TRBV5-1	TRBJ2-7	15	TGCGCCAGCAGAGGGACAGCGGGAGGTTCCTACGAGCAGTACTTC	CASRGTAGGSYEQYF
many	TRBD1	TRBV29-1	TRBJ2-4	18	TGCAGCGTTGAGAGACTAAGCACAGGGGTAAGGGCCAAAAACATTCAGTACTTC	CSVERLSTGVRAKNIQYF
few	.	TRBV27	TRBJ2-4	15	TGTGCCAGCAGGGCAAACCGGTTAGACCAAAACATTCAGTACTTC	CASRANRLDQNIQYF
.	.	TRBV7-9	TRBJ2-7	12	TGTGCCAGCAGCCGCCCGGATTACGAGCAGTACTTC	CASSRPDYEQYF
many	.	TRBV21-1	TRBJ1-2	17	TGTGCCAGCAGCAAGGTTTTACGGGGTCAGCCACGCTATGGCTACACCTTC	CASSKVLRGQPRYGYTF
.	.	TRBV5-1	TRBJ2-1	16	TGCGCCAGCAGCTTGGATAGACAATCGGGATACAATGAGCAGTTCTTC	CASSLDRQSGYNEQFF
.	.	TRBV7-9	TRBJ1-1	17	TGTGCCAGCAGCTTCCCGGGCAGTCCGACTGGGAACACTGAAGCTTTCTTT	CASSFPGSPTGNTEAFF
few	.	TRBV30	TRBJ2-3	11	TGTGCCTGCCTCACATTGGATACGCAGTATTTT	CACLTLDTQYF
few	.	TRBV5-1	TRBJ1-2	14	TGCGCCAGCAGCCCGGGAAGGACCTTCAGTGGCTACACCTTC	CASSPGRTFSGYTF
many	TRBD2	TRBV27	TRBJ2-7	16	TGTGCCAGCAGTTTAAGGCGGGGGACGGCTCTTTACGAGCAGTACTTC	CASSLRRGTALYEQYF
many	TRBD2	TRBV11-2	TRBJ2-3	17	TGTGCCAGCAGCTTAGGATTTGTGGGAGGGCGCACAGATACGCAGTATTTT	CASSLGFVGGRTDTQYF
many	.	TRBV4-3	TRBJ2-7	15	TGCGCCAGCAGCCAAGAGGTAGGGGAGTCCTACGAGCAGTACTTC	CASSQEVGESYEQYF
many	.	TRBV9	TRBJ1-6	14	TGTGCCAGCAGCGTATACGGGGATAATTCACCCCTCCACTTT	CASSVYGDNSPLHF
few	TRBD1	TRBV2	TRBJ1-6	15	TGTGCCAGCATCGGTTTGACAGGGGGAGGGTCACCCCTCCACTTT	CASIGLTGGGSPLHF
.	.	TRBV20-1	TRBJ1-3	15	TGCAGTGCTAGAGGAGGTGAGAGCTCTGGAAACACCATATATTTT	CSARGGESSGNTIYF
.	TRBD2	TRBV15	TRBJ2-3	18	TGTGCCGCCAGCAGAGGGGGGACTAGCGGGAGAAAAACAGATACGCAGTATTTT	CAASRGGTSGRKTDTQYF
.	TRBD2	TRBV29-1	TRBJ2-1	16	TGCTGCGCTAGAGATCAAGCGGGGGGTATCGGCAATGAGCAGTTCTTC	CCARDQAGGIGNEQFF
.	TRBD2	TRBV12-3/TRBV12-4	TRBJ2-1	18	TGTGCCAGCAGGGGAGGTAGCGGGAGGGCCGTGTGGGGGAATGAGCAGTTCTTC	CASRGGSGRAVWGNEQFF
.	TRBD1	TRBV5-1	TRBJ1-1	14	TGCGCCAGCTCGTCAGGGGGCGCGGAGGGCGAAGCTTTCTTT	CASSSGGAEGEAFF
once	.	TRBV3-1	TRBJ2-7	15	TGTGCCAGCAGCCAAGGACCGGGACCGCACTACGAGCAGTACTTC	CASSQGPGPHYEQYF
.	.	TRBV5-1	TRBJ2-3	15	TGCGCCAGCAGCTACATAACCGGGACTTCAGAGGCGCAGTATTTT	CASSYITGTSEAQYF
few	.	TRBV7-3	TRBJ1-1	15	TGTGCCAGCAGCCTCCGGCCGCCGGGAACCACTGAAGCTTTCTTT	CASSLRPPGTTEAFF
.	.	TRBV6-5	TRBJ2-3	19	TGTGCCAGCAGTTACTCGAGTCAGGGGATCGGAATCATCACAGATACGCAGTATTTT	CASSYSSQGIGIITDTQYF
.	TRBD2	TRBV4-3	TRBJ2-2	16	TGCGCCAGCTCAAGGGCGGGGGGCGCGGGCACCGGGGAGCTGTTTTTT	CASSRAGGAGTGELFF
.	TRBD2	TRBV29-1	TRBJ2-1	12	TGCAGCCCCGGGAGGGCCGGGAATGAGCAGTTCTTC	CSPGRAGNEQFF
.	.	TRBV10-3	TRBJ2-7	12	TGTGCCATCAGTGAACCAGGTCGCGAGCAGTACTTC	CAISEPGREQYF
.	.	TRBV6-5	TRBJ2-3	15	TGTGCCAGCAGCTTACTGGGGGGAGGGGGAGATACGCAGTATTTT	CASSLLGGGGDTQYF
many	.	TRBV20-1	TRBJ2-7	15	TGCAGTGCTAAAGATCGGAACAGGGTCCTATGGGAGCAGTACTTC	CSAKDRNRVLWEQYF
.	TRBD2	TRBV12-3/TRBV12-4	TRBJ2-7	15	TGTGCCAGCACCGCCCAACCCGGGCGGGGGTACGAGCAGTACTTC	CASTAQPGRGYEQYF